This T cell receptor beta chain stems from a study of cytomegalovirus exposure and HLA in healthy donors. Whole-study results and caveats: Among the CMV-associated chains, a few were confirmed in vitro as specific for CMV antigens.

Points on this clone: Its antigen is currently unknown.

Primers for the PCR totalled 60 Vbeta and 13 Jbeta. Per the authors' pipeline: An analysis performed later counted roughly 80 million unique TCR beta chains (roughly 11 million of them shared). Method: immunoSEQ multiplex PCR; TCRdb's copy keeps in-frame clones and lacks some. D and trimming come from the DNA, and the V and J calls and clone size come from that table. Among approximately 190,000 clones listed, about four fifths were seen once. The CDR3 length is 15 residues. Germline values: CDR1 SGHNT, CDR2 YENEEA. With 3 bases removed from V and 1 base from J, the gap between germline ends came to 12 bases.

The receptor was isolated from a woman between 18 and 30 years old in good health and CMV-seronegative. Sequenced sample: PBMCs. The V gene is TRBV11-3, the J gene TRBJ1-1; the D gene is possibly TRBD1 (5 bases). The CDR3 bases are TGTGCCAGCAGCTTCTTCCGGGACTGGAACACTGAAGCTTTCTTT. It specifies CASSFFRDWNTEAFF.